These 18 T cell receptor beta chains came from one sample sequenced in a study of T cell responses to AZD1222 COVID-19 vaccine. Clones were read by immunoSEQ multiplex PCR, and TCRdb kept only the in-frame ones, dropping some. In the table there are fewer than 200,000 clones, approximately 90% of which are singletons. This material consisted of peripheral blood, taken on day 0 of AZD1222 vaccination. These receptors came from an adult in good health.

The chain employs TRBV19 and TRBJ2-1; no firm D call. Looked up from germline, CDR1 is LNHDA and CDR2 is SQIVND (reference sequence). The CDR3 is made up of 15 amino acids. Trimming cost V 5 bases and J 0 bases, with 11 bases left between them. CDR3 sequence (DNA): TGTGCCAGTAGTCCGGTGATTAGCTCCTACAATGAGCAGTTCTTC. Its translation is CASSPVISSYNEQFF.

The chain couples TRBV9 to TRBJ2-3, with D unresolved. Germline lookup yields CDR1 SGDLS and CDR2 YYNGEE. CDR3 size: 15 residues. The germline V and J ends were trimmed by 3 bases and 0 bases, with 11 bases remaining between them. The CDR3 loop is CASSELPFSTDTQYF. The CDR3 nucleotides read TGTGCCAGCAGCGAACTACCTTTCAGCACAGATACGCAGTATTTT.

V and J are TRBV5-1 and TRBJ2-2; D is undetermined. CDR3 length: 13 residues. Germline V gene lookup returns CDR1 SGHRS and CDR2 YFSETQ. Deletions cut 4 bases from V and 3 bases from J, with 7 bases between. The CDR3 reads CASSPLDTGELFF. CDR3 DNA sequence: TGCGCCAGCAGCCCCCTGGACACCGGGGAGCTGTTTTTT.

The chain couples TRBV7-2 to TRBJ2-7; TRBD1 matches 7 bases. Germline V gene lookup returns CDR1 SGHTA and CDR2 FQGNSA. The CDR3 extends over 15 amino acids. The junction had 6 bases not matched to a gene; V was cut back by 3 bases and J by 1 base. The CDR3 nucleotides read TGTGCCAGCAGCTTGGGGACAGTTAGATCCTACGAGCAGTACTTC. This sequence encodes CASSLGTVRSYEQYF.

This clone appeared a single time. The chain carries TRBV5-1 and TRBJ2-3; 7 bases match TRBD2. This CDR3 region has 16 residues. CDR1 is SGHRS and CDR2 is YFSETQ in the germline V gene. Trimming cost V 4 bases and J 5 bases; bases outside gene matches: 13. The CDR3 DNA is TGCGCCAGCAGCGCAGGGACCTACGGGGGGTTAGATACGCAGTATTTT. Protein product: CASSAGTYGGLDTQYF. The variable domain in full, with the rest retrieved from reference TRBV5-1 and TRBJ2-3, is KAGVTQTPRYLIKTRGQQVTLSCSPISGHRSVSWYQQTPGQGLQFLFEYFSETQRNKGNFPGRFSGRQFSNSRSEMNVSTLELGDSALYLCASSAGTYGGLDTQYFGPGTRLTVL.

This chain uses TRBV6-4 with TRBJ2-5; 11 bases are shared with TRBD2. This CDR3 has 15 residues. J was trimmed by 4 bases and V by 6 bases; bases with no gene match: 7. Germline lookup yields CDR1 MRHNA and CDR2 SNTAGT. CDR3 DNA sequence: TGTGCCAGCAGCCAACTAGCGGGGGAAGGAGAGACCCAGTACTTC. It is translated as CASSQLAGEGETQYF.

The chain combines TRBV24-1 with TRBJ1-5; TRBD1 matches at 7 bases. J lost 1 base, V lost 4 bases, and 9 bases had no gene match. Per germline, CDR1 KGHDR and CDR2 SFDVKD. CDR3 length: 17 residues. CDR3 DNA: TGTGCCACCAGTGACCCCGCGACAGGGATGAGCAATCAGCCCCAGCATTTT. It translates to CATSDPATGMSNQPQHF.

As DNA, the CDR3 is TGTGCCAGCAGCTTAAGGGGGGCCGACACTGAAGCTTTCTTT. It encodes CASSLRGADTEAFF. The chain joins TRBV7-2 to TRBJ1-1, with a weak D call TRBD1 (6 bases). The CDR3 is 14 residues long. Germline V gene data show CDR1 as SGHTA and CDR2 as FQGNSA. V lost 2 bases, J lost 3 bases, and 10 bases lay in between.

V usage is TRBV4-1 and J usage is TRBJ2-3; D is uncertain. This CDR3 spans 16 amino acids. Per germline, CDR1 MGHRA and CDR2 YSYEKL. Trimming removed 1 base at V and 3 bases at J, with 14 bases between. CDR3 nucleotides: TGCGCCAGCAGCCAAGCCCCGGGCTCAGGAACAGATACGCAGTATTTT. This encodes CASSQAPGSGTDTQYF.

V usage is TRBV4-2 and J usage is TRBJ2-3, with 11 bases that match TRBD2. The CDR3 runs to 17 residues. The V gene end was trimmed by 1 base and the J gene end by 4 bases; junction bases not matched to a gene: 7. Germline V lookup: CDR1 LGHNA, CDR2 YNFKEQ. CDR3: CASSQARLAGGPDTQYF. In DNA, the CDR3 is TGTGCCAGCAGCCAAGCTCGGTTAGCGGGAGGGCCAGATACGCAGTATTTT.

This clone has just a few counts. The genes are TRBV27 and TRBJ2-5, with D unresolved. The CDR3 has 13 amino acids. CDR1 MNHEY and CDR2 SMNVEV come from the germline V gene (reference sequence). The V end lost 5 bases, the J end lost 5 bases, and 12 bases lay between the germline ends. In nucleotides, the CDR3 is TGTGCCAGCAGTCACGGGCCGTGGGAGACCCAGTACTTC. It is translated as CASSHGPWETQYF.

The chain uses TRBV4-3 and TRBJ2-1; D remains ambiguous. This CDR3 contains 15 residues. V was clipped by 0 bases and J by 9 bases, with 15 bases between them. The germline V gene has CDR1 LGHNA and CDR2 YSLEER. CDR3 protein: CASSQDSGRRGEQFF. The CDR3 DNA reads TGCGCCAGCAGCCAAGATAGTGGGCGTAGAGGTGAGCAGTTCTTC.

This clone appeared a single time. The V gene is TRBV2, the J gene TRBJ1-2, with D unresolved. The V end lost 3 bases, the J end lost 5 bases, and 10 bases lay between the germline ends. This CDR3 spans 13 amino acids. CDR1 is SNHLY and CDR2 is FYNNEI in the germline V gene. The CDR3 bases are TGTGCCAGCAGTGACCAGGTCGAATATGGCTACACCTTC. It is translated as CASSDQVEYGYTF.

The chain is built from TRBV6-5 and TRBJ2-3, with D perhaps TRBD1 or TRBD2 (6 bases each). V lost 2 bases, J lost 8 bases, and 14 bases lay in between. Germline V gene data show CDR1 as MNHEY and CDR2 as SVGAGI. CDR3 length equals 14 residues. CDR3: CASSYRRGGTTQYF. DNA for the CDR3: TGTGCCAGCAGTTACCGGAGAGGGGGGACTACGCAGTATTTT.

The chain carries TRBV7-8 and TRBJ1-2; 12 nucleotides agree with TRBD1. With 4 bases clipped from V and 8 bases from J, the junction kept 11 bases outside the gene matches. Germline values: CDR1 SGHVS, CDR2 FQNEAQ. The CDR3 runs to 16 residues. CDR3 nucleotides: TGTGCCAGCAGCTACCTAACGGGACAGGGGGCGGAAGGCTACACCTTC. Encoded protein: CASSYLTGQGAEGYTF.

V gene TRBV19 combines with J gene TRBJ1-4; D not resolved. CDR1 LNHDA and CDR2 SQIVND come from the germline V gene (reference sequence). The CDR3 has 15 amino acids. The chain's CDR3 is CFPVQSEATNEKLFF. The CDR3 DNA sequence: TGTTTCCCTGTTCAGTCAGAAGCAACTAATGAAAAACTGTTTTTT.

The chain combines TRBV6-5 with TRBJ1-2; D is undetermined. Trimming removed 11 bases at V and 1 base at J, with 11 bases between. This CDR3 is 12 amino acids long. CDR1 MNHEY and CDR2 SVGAGI come from the germline V gene. CDR3 sequence: CAAQVVNYGYTF. The CDR3 region has the DNA TGTGCCGCGCAGGTGGTTAACTATGGCTACACCTTC.

The chain employs TRBV28 and TRBJ2-1, with 10 bases aligning to TRBD1. This CDR3 has 18 amino acids. V lost 3 bases to trimming and J lost 2 bases; unmatched junction nucleotides: 10. Looked up from germline, CDR1 is MDHEN and CDR2 is SYDVKM. The chain's CDR3 is CASSLGQGLVHPYNEQFF. CDR3 coding DNA: TGTGCCAGCAGTTTGGGACAGGGGCTTGTGCATCCCTACAATGAGCAGTTCTTC.